Sequencing of this T cell receptor (beta chain) was carried out in a study of T cell responses to AZD1222 COVID-19 vaccine. Study-wide results and caveats: Dominant CD4 TCR responses targeted spike regions 160-218 and 743-854. No repertoire was sampled before or during the peak T cell response, only after it.

The CDR3 covers 16 residues. The junction had 13 bases not matched to a gene; V was cut back by 5 bases and J by 6 bases. CDR1 is MGHRA, CDR2 YSYEKL, per germline. Regarding this clone: What it binds is unknown.

The table came from immunoSEQ multiplex PCR; TCRdb's copy has only in-frame clones and leaves some out. The sample lists tens of thousands of clones; roughly 85% were seen once. V usage is TRBV4-1 and J usage is TRBJ1-2, with 9 bases identical to TRBD1. The TCR comes from an adult who received the AZD1222 COVID-19 vaccine. Sequenced here: peripheral blood, sampled 28 days after the second AZD1222 dose. In nucleotides, the CDR3 is TGCGCCAGCAGCTCTCGCGGCCTGGGACAGGGTGATGGCTACACCTTC. Its protein is CASSSRGLGQGDGYTF.